Included here is one T cell receptor beta chain sequence, with context. This entry is derived from a study of T cells in tumors after PD-1 blockade. Background on the study: Patients received pembrolizumab 200 mg every 3 weeks or cemiplimab 350 mg every 2 weeks.

Germline V gene sequence: CDR1 MDHEN, CDR2 SYDVKM. Trimming cost V 5 bases and J 4 bases; bases outside gene matches: 4. CDR3 length: 14 residues. The data were produced by immunoSEQ multiplex PCR, yet TCRdb's version contains in-frame clones alone and is incomplete. The top ten clones hold approximately 4% of a sample with around 51,000 clones, roughly 80% of them seen once. The chain uses TRBV28 and TRBJ2-3; 9 bases are shared with TRBD1. The TCR originated in a human donor with basal cell carcinoma. The sequenced sample was PBMCs, obtained before anti-PD-1 treatment. For the CDR3, the DNA is TGTGCCAGCAGTCGGGACAGGGTGTCAGATACGCAGTATTTT. Amino acid sequence: CASSRDRVSDTQYF.